This T cell receptor beta chain comes out of a study of identifying expanded T cells in peripheral blood. This clone showed up just once. Measured with immunoSEQ multiplex PCR; TCRdb has only the in-frame clones, and not every one. The data contain around 100,000 clones, around nine tenths of them seen just once; the ten biggest clones take up roughly 15%. Healthy donors had no documented immune events, such as infections, while sampled. This CDR3 comprises 15 residues. V was shortened by 0 bases and J by 3 bases, with 12 bases between the two germline ends. CDR1 SGHRS and CDR2 YFSETQ come from the germline V gene.

This receptor was identified in a person aged 18-70 years in good health. This chain links TRBV5-1 with TRBJ1-2; D perhaps matches TRBD1 (6 bases). Sequencing was performed on blood. CDR3 region: CASSLGWGRDYGYTF. The CDR3 region has the DNA TGCGCCAGCAGCTTGGGGTGGGGGCGCGACTATGGCTACACCTTC.